Each of the 19 T cell receptor beta chains below was sequenced from the same sample in a study of blood T cell repertoires in COVID-19. TCRdb keeps only in-frame clones here, not all; method: immunoSEQ multiplex PCR. The sample includes about 46,000 clones, approximately 89% of them seen just once. The source material was peripheral blood. These receptors came from a man aged 45-65 years with acute or convalescent COVID-19.

This clone was counted a single time. This chain joins TRBV5-8 and TRBJ2-4; TRBD2 matches 12 bases. From germline, CDR1 is SGHTS and CDR2 YDEGEE. The CDR3 has 18 residues. J was trimmed by 8 bases and V by 3 bases; bases with no gene match: 15. CDR3 coding DNA: TGTGCCAGCAGCTCACTAGAGACTAGCGGGAGTGAGAGCGACATTCAGTACTTC. Protein product: CASSSLETSGSESDIQYF.

The rearrangement uses TRBV27 and TRBJ2-1; 10 bases align to TRBD2. V dropped 8 bases and J dropped 7; count of bases not matched to a gene: 8. Looked up from germline, CDR1 is MNHEY and CDR2 is SMNVEV (reference sequence). The CDR3 covers 14 residues. The CDR3 reads CASREREGRNEQFF. DNA for the CDR3: TGTGCCAGCCGCGAGCGGGAGGGGAGAAATGAGCAGTTCTTC.

The chain uses TRBV18 and TRBJ2-1; 9 bases agree with TRBD1. The CDR3 has 16 residues. Trimming took 2 bases from V and 2 from J; bases not matched to a gene: 4. Germline assignment: CDR1 KGHSH and CDR2 LQKENI. The DNA for the CDR3 is TGTGCCAGCTCACCAGCACAGGGGGCCACCTACAATGAGCAGTTCTTC. It yields the protein CASSPAQGATYNEQFF.

The chain recombines TRBV10-3 with TRBJ1-1; possibly TRBD1 for D (5 bases). This CDR3 spans 14 amino acids. V was clipped by 4 bases and J by 4 bases, with 13 bases between them. Germline V gives CDR1 ENHRY, CDR2 SYGVKD. CDR3 amino acids: CAISAGWVGTEAFF. As DNA, the CDR3 is TGTGCCATCAGTGCAGGGTGGGTCGGCACTGAAGCTTTCTTT.

This chain links TRBV6-6 with TRBJ2-7; D gene uncertain. Germline values: CDR1 MNHNY, CDR2 SVGAGI (reference sequence). The V gene lost 1 base and the J gene lost 0 bases, with 10 bases spanning the gap. This CDR3 is 15 amino acids long. The CDR3 is CASSYYTRSSYEQYF. As DNA, the CDR3 is TGTGCCAGCAGTTACTATACAAGGAGCTCCTACGAGCAGTACTTC.

The rearrangement links TRBV30 to TRBJ1-3; 11 bases fit TRBD1. J gave up 4 bases and V 2 bases, and 10 bases lay outside the gene matches. This CDR3 is built from 17 residues. Germline V gene sequence: CDR1 GTSNPN, CDR2 SVGIG (reference sequence). In nucleotides, the CDR3 is TGTGCCTGGAGTTTCCCGGACAGGGGGCTCTCCGGAAACACCATATATTTT. This codes for CAWSFPDRGLSGNTIYF.

As for this clone: The same CDR3 also results from other DNA sequences found in this sample. This rearrangement joins TRBV7-3 to TRBJ1-1; D is possibly TRBD1 (6 bases). CDR3 length equals 13 residues. V lost 4 bases and J lost 1, with 7 bases in between. Germline assignment: CDR1 SGHTA and CDR2 FQGTGA. The chain's CDR3 is CASSSDRNTEAFF. DNA of the CDR3: TGTGCCAGCAGCTCGGACAGGAACACTGAAGCTTTCTTT.

Worth noting for this clone: The identical CDR3 is also encoded by other nucleotide sequences in the sample. The genes are TRBV19 and TRBJ1-1, with D unclear. V lost 2 bases to trimming and J lost 4 bases, with 8 bases between them. Germline lookup yields CDR1 LNHDA and CDR2 SQIVND (reference sequence). The CDR3 contains 13 residues. CDR3: CASSILRGTEAFF. DNA of the CDR3: TGTGCCAGTAGTATACTTAGAGGCACTGAAGCTTTCTTT. The full variable domain, in which reference TRBV19 and TRBJ1-1 provide the parts outside the CDR3, is DGGITQSPKYLFRKEGQNVTLSCEQNLNHDAMYWYRQDPGQGLRLIYYSQIVNDFQKGDIAEGYSVSREKKESFPLTVTSAQKNPTAFYLCASSILRGTEAFFGQGTRLTVV.

The chain recombines TRBV19 with TRBJ1-4; 8 bases are shared with TRBD1. Trimming at V came to 7 bases and at J to 3 bases, leaving 7 bases not matched to a gene. There are 15 residues in the CDR3. CDR1 and CDR2 from the germline V gene are LNHDA and SQIVND (reference sequence). For the CDR3, the DNA is TGTGCCAGTACAGACAGGGGACTTGCTAATGAAAAACTGTTTTTT. This codes for CASTDRGLANEKLFF.

This rearrangement joins TRBV4-3 to TRBJ2-1; 15 bases map to TRBD2. CDR1 and CDR2 (germline): LGHNA, YSLEER. With 4 bases clipped from V and 6 bases from J, the junction kept 1 base outside the gene matches. CDR3 length equals 15 residues. The CDR3 DNA reads TGCGCCAGCAGCCGGACTAGCGGGGGGGCCAATGAGCAGTTCTTC. Its protein is CASSRTSGGANEQFF.

J is TRBJ2-5 and V is TRBV2; 15 bases agree with TRBD2. V was clipped by 7 bases and J by 4 bases; unmatched bases: 7. This CDR3 region has 16 residues. Germline-derived CDR1 and CDR2 are SNHLY and FYNNEI. In nucleotides, the CDR3 is TGTGCCAGCACCCCGGGACTAGCGGGAGGTGGAGAGACCCAGTACTTC. Translated: CASTPGLAGGGETQYF.

This chain uses TRBV19 with TRBJ1-5, with D maybe TRBD1 (6 bases). Germline V gives CDR1 LNHDA, CDR2 SQIVND (reference sequence). The ends were cut back, 3 bases at V and 1 base at J, with 13 bases in the middle. The length of the CDR3 is 16 residues. CDR3 in DNA: TGTGCCAGTAGTATTGGGGGGGCGTGGAGCAATCAGCCCCAGCATTTT. Translation gives CASSIGGAWSNQPQHF.

V gene TRBV15 combines with J gene TRBJ1-4; D remains unclear. The V gene lost 2 bases and the J gene lost 8 bases, with 12 bases spanning the gap. The CDR3 has 14 residues. Germline V lookup: CDR1 LNHNV, CDR2 YYDKDF (reference sequence). The chain's CDR3 is CATSRSEGREKLFF. As DNA, the CDR3 is TGTGCCACCAGCAGATCTGAGGGTCGAGAAAAACTGTTTTTT.

The rearrangement links TRBV28 to TRBJ2-3; D unresolved. Between the trimmed V and J ends, which lost 6 bases and 6 bases, there was a span of 13 bases. From germline, CDR1 is MDHEN and CDR2 SYDVKM. The CDR3 is 13 residues long. CDR3 DNA: TGTGCCAGCAGGGAGCCTCACGCGGATACGCAGTATTTT. Its translation: CASREPHADTQYF.

The rearrangement links TRBV7-9 to TRBJ1-2, with 10 positions matching TRBD1. Germline values: CDR1 SEHNR, CDR2 FQNEAQ (reference sequence). This CDR3 spans 16 amino acids. The V gene end was trimmed by 5 bases and the J gene end by 4 bases; junction bases not matched to a gene: 10. CDR3 sequence: CASSPLGQGLTYGYTF. CDR3 bases: TGTGCCAGCAGCCCCCTGGGACAGGGGCTAACCTATGGCTACACCTTC. Full variable domain (rest looked up from reference TRBV7-9 and TRBJ1-2): DTGVSQNPRHKITKRGQNVTFRCDPISEHNRLYWYRQTLGQGPEFLTYFQNEAQLEKSRLLSDRFSAERPKGSFSTLEIQRTEQGDSAMYLCASSPLGQGLTYGYTFGSGTRLTVV.

This chain uses TRBV6-5 with TRBJ1-1; no clear D. The CDR3 loop spans 14 amino acids. Germline CDR1 is MNHEY and CDR2 is SVGAGI. With 2 bases removed from V and 4 bases from J, the gap between germline ends came to 11 bases. This chain's CDR3 is CASSYRDGGTEAFF. For the CDR3, the DNA is TGTGCCAGCAGTTACAGGGATGGAGGCACTGAAGCTTTCTTT.

The rearrangement links TRBV18 to TRBJ2-2, with 7 bases matching TRBD1. Germline assignment: CDR1 KGHSH and CDR2 LQKENI. The CDR3 is made up of 14 amino acids. The V and J ends lost 8 bases and 1 base, in that order; junction bases with no gene match: 4. The CDR3 protein is CASERTGNTGELFF. The CDR3 nucleotides read TGTGCCAGCGAGAGGACAGGGAACACCGGGGAGCTGTTTTTT.

The chain couples TRBV16 to TRBJ1-4, with 7 nucleotides matching TRBD1. V gave up 4 bases and J gave up 4 bases; unmatched junction bases: 3. CDR1 is KGHSY, CDR2 FQNENV, per germline. CDR3 length equals 14 residues. The CDR3 region is CASSRGQYNEKLFF. CDR3 in DNA: TGTGCCAGCAGCCGGGGACAGTATAATGAAAAACTGTTTTTT.

The chain employs TRBV5-1 and TRBJ1-1, with a possible D match to TRBD1 (5 bases). Germline CDR1 is SGHRS and CDR2 is YFSETQ. The V gene lost 3 bases and the J gene lost 9 bases, with 18 bases spanning the gap. The CDR3 loop spans 14 amino acids. The CDR3 protein is CASSSEPGNRQAFF. The CDR3 DNA follows: TGCGCCAGCAGCTCAGAACCAGGGAATAGACAAGCTTTCTTT.